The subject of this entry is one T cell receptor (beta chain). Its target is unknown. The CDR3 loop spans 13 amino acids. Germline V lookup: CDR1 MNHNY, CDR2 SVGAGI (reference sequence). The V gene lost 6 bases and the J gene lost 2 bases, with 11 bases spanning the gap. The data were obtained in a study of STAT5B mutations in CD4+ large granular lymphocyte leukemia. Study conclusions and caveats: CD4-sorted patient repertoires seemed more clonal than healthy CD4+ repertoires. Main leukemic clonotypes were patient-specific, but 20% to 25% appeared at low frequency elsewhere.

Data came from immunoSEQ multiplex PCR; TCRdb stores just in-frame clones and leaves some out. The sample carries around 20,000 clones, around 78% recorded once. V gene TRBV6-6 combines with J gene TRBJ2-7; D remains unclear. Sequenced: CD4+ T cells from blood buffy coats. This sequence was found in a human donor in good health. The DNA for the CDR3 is TGTGCCAGCAGGGCCGGGCTGCCCTACGAGCAGTACTTC. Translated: CASRAGLPYEQYF.